Reported below is one T cell receptor beta chain. Its antigen is currently unknown. This may stem from a read error, because a much larger clone lies one nucleotide away. These data belong to a study of neurological immune-mediated disorders. The study, taken as a whole, reports: Patients with HTLV-1-associated myelopathy showed the most TCR clonal expansion. Those with multiple sclerosis showed the least, falling below healthy controls.

The V gene lost 3 bases and the J gene lost 2 bases, with 11 bases spanning the gap. The CDR3 loop spans 14 amino acids. Germline V gene lookup returns CDR1 DFQATT and CDR2 SNEGSKA (reference sequence). 5'RACE generated cDNA with 10-nucleotide random UMIs. TCRdb recomputed calls from the 5' RACE reads with MiXCR, one row per CDR3 protein. The repertoire holds about 84,000 distinct CDR3 sequences, with over 9% as singletons. The sequence was obtained from a man aged 35-49 years in good health. This chain joins TRBV20-1 and TRBJ2-1; unclear D gene. What was sequenced was PBMCs. The CDR3 DNA reads TGCAGTGCTAGGGTATCGGGCCCCTACAATGAGCAGTTCTTC. Translation: CSARVSGPYNEQFF.